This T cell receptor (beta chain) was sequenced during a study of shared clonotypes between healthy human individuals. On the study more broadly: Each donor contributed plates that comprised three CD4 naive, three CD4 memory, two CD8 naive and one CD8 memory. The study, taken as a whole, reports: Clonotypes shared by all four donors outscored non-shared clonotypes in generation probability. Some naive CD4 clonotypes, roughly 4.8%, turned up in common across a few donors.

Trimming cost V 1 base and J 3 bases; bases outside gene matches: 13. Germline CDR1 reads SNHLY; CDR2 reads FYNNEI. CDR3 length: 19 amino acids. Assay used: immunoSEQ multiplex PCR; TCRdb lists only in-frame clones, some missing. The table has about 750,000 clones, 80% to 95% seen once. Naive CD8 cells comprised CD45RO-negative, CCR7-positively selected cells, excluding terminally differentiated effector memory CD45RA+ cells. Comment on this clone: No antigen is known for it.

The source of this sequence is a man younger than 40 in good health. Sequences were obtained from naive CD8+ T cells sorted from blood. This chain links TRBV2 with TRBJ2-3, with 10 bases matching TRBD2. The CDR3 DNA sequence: TGTGCCAGCAGTGAAGAAGCTAGCGGGAGTTACTCCGCGACAGATACGCAGTATTTT. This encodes CASSEEASGSYSATDTQYF.